These 26 T cell receptor beta chains came from one sample sequenced in a study of post-analysis software for immune sequencing data. Findings and limits, study-wide: Relative to controls, patients had about 5 TRBV segments at higher frequency, with TRBV5-6, TRBV5-1 and TRBV20-1 among these.

Their antigen targets remain unknown. Unique molecular identifiers were carried by the TCR beta cDNA libraries. One entry per CDR3 protein results from TCRdb running MiXCR on the PCR reads. The table lists approximately 440,000 distinct CDR3 sequences, under 55% of them singletons. Input material: blood. These TCRs come from a girl aged 5 to 17 with multiple sclerosis.

The sample holds a few counts of this clonotype. The gene calls are TRBV5-6 and TRBJ2-7; the D is unclear. This CDR3 contains 11 residues. From germline, CDR1 is SGHDT and CDR2 YYEEEE. With 3 bases removed from V and 6 bases from J, the gap between germline ends came to 7 bases. The CDR3: CASSSSIEQYF. The CDR3 coding sequence is TGTGCCAGCAGCTCATCGATCGAGCAGTACTTC.

This chain connects TRBV2 to TRBJ2-4; D might be TRBD1 (6 bases). The CDR3 length is 12 residues. CDR1 and CDR2 from the germline V gene are SNHLY and FYNNEI. Trimming stripped 7 bases from V and 5 bases from J, with 9 bases between. DNA for the CDR3: TGTGCCAGCAAGCGGACAGAAAACATTCAGTACTTC. Translation: CASKRTENIQYF.

This clonotype was counted a few times. This chain links TRBV20-1 with TRBJ1-5, with TRBD1 matching 8 bases. CDR3 length: 16 amino acids. V lost 1 base and J lost 0; bases outside the gene matches: 5. Germline values: CDR1 DFQATT, CDR2 SNEGSKA (reference sequence). DNA for the CDR3: TGCAGTGCTAGAGTAACGGGACAGGTTAGCAATCAGCCCCAGCATTTT. It translates to CSARVTGQVSNQPQHF.

The genes are TRBV20-1 and TRBJ2-7; D ambiguous. Trimming pared 2 bases from V and 3 bases from J, leaving 17 bases between. Germline V lookup: CDR1 DFQATT, CDR2 SNEGSKA (reference sequence). The CDR3 loop spans 15 amino acids. The CDR3 is CSARRWAVSNYEQYF. The CDR3 coding sequence is TGCAGTGCTAGAAGGTGGGCGGTTAGCAACTACGAGCAGTACTTC.

The V and J genes are TRBV20-1 and TRBJ2-5; D might be TRBD1 (5 bases). Deletions cut 0 bases from V and 2 bases from J, with 10 bases between. The CDR3 length is 14 residues. Germline CDR1 reads DFQATT; CDR2 reads SNEGSKA (reference sequence). CDR3 sequence (DNA): TGCAGTGCTAGAGATCGACAGACACAAGAGACCCAGTACTTC. Protein sequence: CSARDRQTQETQYF.

The chain combines TRBV29-1 with TRBJ2-3; D call uncertain. This CDR3 spans 14 amino acids. Germline lookup yields CDR1 SQVTM and CDR2 ANQGSEA. Trimming removed 0 bases at V and 4 bases at J, with 11 bases between. CDR3 amino acids: CSVEDLDGSDTQYF. CDR3 coding DNA: TGCAGCGTTGAAGATTTGGACGGGTCAGATACGCAGTATTTT.

V usage is TRBV18 and J usage is TRBJ1-2; the D gene is possibly TRBD1 (5 bases). Germline CDR1 KGHSH, CDR2 LQKENI. V shed 3 bases and J shed 2 bases, with 13 bases lying between them. CDR3 size: 15 residues. The CDR3 spells CASSPAEGFNYGYTF. CDR3 bases: TGTGCCAGCTCACCGGCGGAGGGGTTCAACTATGGCTACACCTTC.

The J gene is TRBJ2-1, the V gene TRBV28; 12 bases are a match to TRBD2. With V trimmed by 5 bases and J by 8 bases, 19 bases remained unmatched. From germline, CDR1 is MDHEN and CDR2 SYDVKM. The CDR3 covers 19 residues. The CDR3 nucleotides are TGTGCCAGCAGTGACATAGGACTAGCGGGAACCCTAATTAGAGATGAGCAGTTCTTC. Translated: CASSDIGLAGTLIRDEQFF.

The V call is TRBV14, the J call TRBJ1-4, with TRBD1 matching over 7 bases. Germline-derived CDR1 and CDR2 are SGHDN and FVKESK. After removal of 4 bases from V and 4 bases from J, the junction contained 3 bases not matched to a gene. This CDR3 spans 14 amino acids. The CDR3 nucleotides are TGTGCCAGCAGCCGAGGGGACAGTAATGAAAAACTGTTTTTT. Protein sequence: CASSRGDSNEKLFF.

The rearrangement joins TRBV12-3 or TRBV12-4 to TRBJ2-4; D unclear. The CDR3 spans 13 residues. V gave up 8 bases and J gave up 4 bases, with 12 bases separating them. The CDR3 DNA follows: TGTGCCAGCTCCCCGGACGGAAAAAACATTCAGTACTTC. Translation gives CASSPDGKNIQYF.

In DNA, the CDR3 is TGTGCCGCAACAGGGCCTACCACAGATACGCAGTATTTT. Encoded protein: CAATGPTTDTQYF. The gene calls are TRBV25-1 and TRBJ2-3; possibly TRBD1 for D (6 bases). Trimming left V 11 bases short and J 2 bases short, with 14 bases between. The CDR3 sequence is 13 residues long. Germline lookup yields CDR1 MGHDK and CDR2 SYGVNS.

This clonotype was observed a handful of times. The chain links TRBV4-1 to TRBJ2-1; TRBD2 matches at 14 bases. Germline V gene data show CDR1 as MGHRA and CDR2 as YSYEKL. V lost 4 bases, J lost 8 bases, and 4 bases stayed unmatched. The CDR3 has 15 amino acids. CDR3 in amino acids: CASSLPGLAGDEQFF. The CDR3, as DNA: TGCGCCAGCAGCCTTCCGGGACTAGCGGGAGATGAGCAGTTCTTC.

The chain uses TRBV14 and TRBJ2-7; 13 bases are shared with TRBD2. The ends lost 5 bases at V and 5 bases at J; junction bases unmatched: 12. The CDR3 is made up of 17 amino acids. Germline CDR1 is SGHDN and CDR2 is FVKESK. This CDR3 reads CASSDGLAGASRHEQYF. The DNA for the CDR3 is TGTGCCAGCAGCGACGGACTAGCGGGAGCCTCTCGCCACGAGCAGTACTTC.

On this clonotype: One end of the junction is discordant with germline, which a read error may explain. This sequence joins TRBV12-3 or TRBV12-4 and TRBJ2-1; no firm D call. The CDR3 has 12 residues. CDR3 loop: CGSSSLTWEQFF. The CDR3 coding sequence is TGTGGCAGCAGCTCCCTCACTTGGGAGCAGTTCTTC.

The chain couples TRBV5-1 to TRBJ2-7; D gene uncertain. The germline V gene encodes CDR1 SGHRS and CDR2 YFSETQ. CDR3 length: 14 amino acids. Trimming removed 7 bases from V and 6 bases from J, with 20 bases in between. CDR3 protein: CASATTATGCEQYF. The CDR3 nucleotides are TGCGCCAGCGCCACGACTGCTACGGGCTGCGAGCAGTACTTC.

A single count supports this clonotype. The chain uses TRBV28 and TRBJ2-5, with D tentatively TRBD2 (5 bases). Gene TRBJ2-7 matches the end of the DNA better, so the J call may be wrong. The CDR3 is 12 residues long. CDR1 is MDHEN and CDR2 is SYDVKM in the germline V gene. CDR3 residues: CASSLALDEQYF. The CDR3 DNA reads as TGTGCCAGCAGTCTGGCACTAGACGAGCAGTACTTC.

This clonotype occurred a few times. The chain employs TRBV6-6 and TRBJ1-2; D is unresolved. CDR3 length: 15 residues. CDR1 MNHNY and CDR2 SVGAGI come from the germline V gene (reference sequence). Trimming shortened V by 6 bases and J by 2 bases, and 16 bases separated the two germline ends. CDR3 sequence reads: CASRPPGHTNYGYTF. CDR3 coding DNA: TGTGCCAGCAGACCCCCCGGGCACACCAACTATGGCTACACCTTC.

The V gene is TRBV6-1, the J gene TRBJ1-6; D gene ambiguous. V lost 1 base, J lost 7 bases, and 14 bases lay in between. The germline CDR1 and CDR2 sequences are MNHNS and SASEGT. CDR3 length: 16 amino acids. CDR3 nucleotide sequence: TGTGCCAGCAGTGAAGTAGGTTTTCCAAAGAATTCACCCCTCCACTTT. Amino acid sequence: CASSEVGFPKNSPLHF.

In its sample, this clonotype was seen once. The V gene is TRBV7-2, the J gene TRBJ1-5; D is unresolved. Germline CDR1 reads SGHTA; CDR2 reads FQGNSA. The length of the CDR3 is 14 residues. V shed 7 bases and J shed 0 bases, with 10 bases lying between them. The CDR3, as DNA: TGTGCCAGCAAGGGAGCATATAGCAATCAGCCCCAGCATTTT. Residues: CASKGAYSNQPQHF.

The chain uses TRBV7-2 and TRBJ2-3; D perhaps matches TRBD1 (6 bases). This CDR3 spans 16 amino acids. CDR1 is SGHTA, CDR2 FQGNSA, per germline. V lost 1 base and J lost 1, with 12 bases in between. DNA of the CDR3: TGTGCCAGCAGCTTAGAAAGAAGGACAGGCACAGATACGCAGTATTTT. Its protein is CASSLERRTGTDTQYF.

Regarding this clonotype: A much larger clonotype is one base distant, so this may be a read error. This chain uses TRBV6-5 with TRBJ2-3, with a possible D match to TRBD1 (5 bases). The germline V gene encodes CDR1 MNHEY and CDR2 SVGAGI. Between the trimmed V and J ends, which lost 1 base and 0 bases, there was a span of 8 bases. The length of the CDR3 is 15 residues. The CDR3 DNA is TGTGCCAGCAGTTACTGGGGCGGAAGCACAGATACGCAGTATTTT. This encodes CASSYWGGSTDTQYF.

The J gene is TRBJ2-4, the V gene TRBV28; D tentatively fits TRBD1 or TRBD2 (5 bases each). The J call may not be correct, given that the DNA end is closer to TRBJ2-7. Germline loops: CDR1 MDHEN, CDR2 SYDVKM. CDR3 length equals 14 residues. The CDR3 is CVSREQGESYEQYF. CDR3 DNA sequence: TGTGTATCGAGGGAGCAGGGAGAGTCGTACGAGCAGTACTTC.

V gene TRBV29-1 combines with J gene TRBJ2-1, with D maybe TRBD1 (5 bases). Germline V lookup: CDR1 SQVTM, CDR2 ANQGSEA. This CDR3 is built from 13 residues. V was cut by 4 bases and J by 2 bases, with 9 bases left in between. CDR3 sequence (DNA): TGCAGCGTTGCAACAGGCCCCTACAATGAGCAGTTCTTC. Protein product: CSVATGPYNEQFF.

This chain uses TRBV4-3 with TRBJ2-7, with D possibly TRBD1 on 6 matching bases. The J call is uncertain, as TRBJ2-5 better fits the DNA end. The CDR3 has 14 residues. Germline V gene sequence: CDR1 LGHNA, CDR2 YSLEER. DNA of the CDR3: TGCGCCAGCAGCCAAGATGGTCAGGGGGAGACCCAGTACTTC. Amino acids: CASSQDGQGETQYF.

Only a few counts were recorded for this clonotype. This chain joins TRBV24-1 and TRBJ2-6; D gene unclear. CDR1 KGHDR and CDR2 SFDVKD come from the germline V gene. The V end lost 2 bases, the J end lost 5 bases, and 9 bases lay between the germline ends. The CDR3 is 15 amino acids. CDR3 in DNA: TGTGCCACCAGTGATTCGGCAAGCAGGGCCAACGTCCTGACTTTC. This encodes CATSDSASRANVLTF.

Written as DNA, the CDR3 is TGTGCCAGCAGTTTAGGCGGCCATATGCAAGAGACCCAGTACTTC. Translating it yields CASSLGGHMQETQYF. The chain has TRBV12-3 or TRBV12-4 and TRBJ2-5; D call uncertain. The CDR3 is 15 residues long. The V gene lost 1 base and the J gene lost 2 bases, with 11 bases spanning the gap.